This is a list of T cell receptor beta chains from one sample in a study of T-cell reconstitution after alpha-beta-depleted transplantation in children. One entry per CDR3 protein, called by TCRdb with MiXCR from the PCR reads. The sample records 440,000 or so distinct CDR3 sequences, roughly 11% being singletons. Specimen: PBMCs from the stem cell graft donor, collected from the stem cell graft. The receptor source for this set is a human donor who donated a stem cell graft to a child with acute myeloid leukemia. Both conserved end residues are part of each CDR3. A D gene is named only where the DNA matches it firmly. Part of the rows lack a size; the others show once, few, many or a class for expanded clones.

v_call,j_call,clone_size,d_call,cdr3_nt,cdr3_aa
TRBV7-7,TRBJ2-2,many,-,TGTGCTCTCGGAACAGGCAACACCGGGGAGCTGTTTTTT,CALGTGNTGELFF
TRBV20-1,TRBJ2-7,many,-,TGCAGTGCTAGCGGGAGTGAGGTCCCGTCCTACGAGCAGTACTTC,CSASGSEVPSYEQYF
TRBV5-1,TRBJ1-1,-,-,TGCGCCAGCAGCTTGACGGCTAAGGGGACTGAAGCTTTCTTT,CASSLTAKGTEAFF
TRBV7-3,TRBJ2-3,few,-,TGTGCCAGCAGCTCCTCCGCTGAGGGCGAGATCCTCGGCACAGATACGCAGTATTTT,CASSSSAEGEILGTDTQYF
TRBV9,TRBJ2-2,-,-,TGTGCCAGCAGCGTAAGGGTTACGAACACCGGGGAGCTGTTTTTT,CASSVRVTNTGELFF
TRBV6-2/TRBV6-3,TRBJ2-1,few,-,TGTGCCAGCAGCCGGGGTTACAATGAGCAGTTCTTC,CASSRGYNEQFF
TRBV9,TRBJ2-7,-,TRBD2,TGTGCCAGCAGCGTAGAGGCTAGCGGGAGGGCCGCGCAGTACTTC,CASSVEASGRAAQYF
TRBV9,TRBJ1-2,few,-,TGTGCCAGCAGCCCTCGACAGTCTTCTAACTATGGCTACACCTTC,CASSPRQSSNYGYTF
TRBV9,TRBJ2-3,-,TRBD2,TGTGCCAGCAGCGAACCCACGGGGGGGAGAACGGATACGCAGTATTTT,CASSEPTGGRTDTQYF
TRBV12-3/TRBV12-4,TRBJ2-3,many,-,TGTGCCAGCAGTTTGCAGGGGCCCGGCACAGATACGCAGTATTTT,CASSLQGPGTDTQYF
TRBV20-1,TRBJ2-5,-,-,TGCAGTGCCTCAGACGAGCGGTACCAAGAGACCCAGTACTTC,CSASDERYQETQYF
TRBV2,TRBJ1-4,-,-,TGTGCCAGCAGTGGGACAGAGGATAATGAAAAACTGTTTTTT,CASSGTEDNEKLFF
TRBV20-1,TRBJ2-7,few,-,TGCAGTGCAACCCCTTCCGGGGGAGGGCAGTACTTC,CSATPSGGGQYF
TRBV29-1,TRBJ2-5,many,-,TGCAGCGTTGAGGGGACCGAGAGAGAGACCCAGTACTTC,CSVEGTERETQYF
TRBV18,TRBJ2-7,many,TRBD2,TGTGCCAGCTCAGTCGGACTAGCGGGATCCTACGAGCAGTACTTC,CASSVGLAGSYEQYF
TRBV20-1,TRBJ2-5,few,TRBD1,TGCAGTGCTCCTCGGACAGGGGCAAGTGAGACCCAGTACTTC,CSAPRTGASETQYF
TRBV3-1,TRBJ1-3,few,-,TGTGCCAGCAGCCAAGAAGGGTTCGCGGGAAACACCATATATTTT,CASSQEGFAGNTIYF
TRBV5-5,TRBJ1-5,-,-,TGTGCCAGCAGCTTGATCGGGGACAATCAGCCCCAGCATTTT,CASSLIGDNQPQHF
TRBV10-3,TRBJ2-5,few,-,TGTGCCATCAGTGGCAGCGGAGAGACCCAGTACTTC,CAISGSGETQYF
TRBV12-3/TRBV12-4,TRBJ2-5,few,TRBD2,TGTGCCAGCAGTTTTGGCGGGGGGGCAGGGGGAGAGACCCAGTACTTC,CASSFGGGAGGETQYF
TRBV6-2/TRBV6-3,TRBJ2-1,-,TRBD2,TGTGCCAGCAGTTACTCGCCAGGACTAGCGGGAGGCCGGTCCGACAATGAGCAGTTCTTC,CASSYSPGLAGGRSDNEQFF
TRBV6-1,TRBJ1-2,-,TRBD1,TGTGCCAGCAGGCCCACAGGGGGTGGTGGCTACACCTTC,CASRPTGGGGYTF
TRBV5-1,TRBJ2-5,-,-,TGCGCCAGCAGCGCCAGGGGCGGGGTCAAGGAGACCCAGTACTTC,CASSARGGVKETQYF
TRBV7-3,TRBJ2-2,few,TRBD1,TGTGCCAGCAGCGCCCAGCCCGGGACAGGACCTACCGGGGAGCTGTTTTTT,CASSAQPGTGPTGELFF
TRBV24-1,TRBJ2-1,few,TRBD1,TGTGCCACCAGTGATTTGGGGACAGGGAATGAGCAGTTCTTC,CATSDLGTGNEQFF
TRBV24-1,TRBJ2-5,many,TRBD1,TGTGCCACCAGTGATCCGCGGACAGGGGAGGAGACCCAGTACTTC,CATSDPRTGEETQYF
TRBV5-5,TRBJ2-5,few,TRBD2,TGTGCCAGCAGCGAAGGTGCTAGCGGGGTACAAGAGACCCAGTACTTC,CASSEGASGVQETQYF
TRBV27,TRBJ2-2,few,-,TGTGCCAGCAGTCCTACAGGGTTTTCGGCCGGGGAGCTGTTTTTT,CASSPTGFSAGELFF
TRBV20-1,TRBJ2-5,-,TRBD2,TGCAGTGCTACCAGCGGGAGGCCAGCGGGGACCCAGTACTTC,CSATSGRPAGTQYF
TRBV9,TRBJ2-6,few,-,TGTGCCAGCAGCCCCCGGGACTCTGGGGCCAACGTCCTGACTTTC,CASSPRDSGANVLTF
TRBV6-5,TRBJ1-1,many,-,TGTGCCAGCAGTTACTCGAATCATGGGGACACTGAAGCTTTCTTT,CASSYSNHGDTEAFF
TRBV2,TRBJ1-3,-,TRBD1,TGTGCCAGCAGTGAAACGCAGGGGGCCGGCGGAAACACCATATATTTT,CASSETQGAGGNTIYF
TRBV5-6,TRBJ2-1,few,-,TGTGCCAGCAGCTTACCGGGAGATTCGCGTGAGCAGTTCTTC,CASSLPGDSREQFF
TRBV7-2,TRBJ2-3,-,-,TGTGCCAGCAGCTTTCTGGGGGGCTCCGCGCGCACAGATACGCAGTATTTT,CASSFLGGSARTDTQYF
TRBV5-1,TRBJ2-1,few,-,TGCGCCAGCAGCTTTTGGGGGCCCACAGGGAACGATGAGCAGTTCTTC,CASSFWGPTGNDEQFF
TRBV30,TRBJ2-1,-,-,TGTGCCTGGAGTGTGGGGCTTGACAATGAGCAGTTCTTC,CAWSVGLDNEQFF
TRBV7-9,TRBJ2-3,few,TRBD1,TGTGCCAGCAGCCCCGACGACAGGGAGACAGATACGCAGTATTTT,CASSPDDRETDTQYF
TRBV20-1,TRBJ1-2,-,-,TGCAGTGCTAGAGATTCGGGGGGCCTAGCTAACTATGGCTACACCTTC,CSARDSGGLANYGYTF
TRBV6-2/TRBV6-3,TRBJ2-3,few,-,TGTGCCAGCAGTCAGCGACGGCAGGGGGATACGCAGTATTTT,CASSQRRQGDTQYF
TRBV11-2,TRBJ2-1,-,-,TGTGCCAGCCGTACGACATACTACAATGAGCAGTTCTTC,CASRTTYYNEQFF
TRBV10-3,TRBJ2-3,many,TRBD2,TGTGCCATTGGGACTAGCGGGAGTCGGGATACGCAGTATTTT,CAIGTSGSRDTQYF
TRBV15,TRBJ2-2,few,-,TGTGCCACCAGCAGAGATCTAGCAACCACCGGGGAGCTGTTTTTT,CATSRDLATTGELFF
TRBV5-5,TRBJ2-3,many,-,TGTGCCAGCAGCCGGCTCACAGATACGCAGTATTTT,CASSRLTDTQYF
TRBV7-2,TRBJ2-7,few,-,TGTGCCAGCAGCCTGGAGGCTAGTTGCGAGCAGTACTTC,CASSLEASCEQYF
TRBV25-1,TRBJ2-1,-,-,TGTGCCAGCAGTGAACAAACTCGAGGTGAGCAGTTCTTC,CASSEQTRGEQFF
TRBV27,TRBJ2-2,few,-,TGTGCCAGCAGTTCGGGAGTGTGGGCCGGGGAGCTGTTTTTT,CASSSGVWAGELFF
TRBV5-1,TRBJ2-5,-,-,TGCGCCAGCAGCTTATTCGGTGGGGATGGGGAGACCCAGTACTTC,CASSLFGGDGETQYF
TRBV5-1,TRBJ2-3,-,-,TGCGCCAGCAGCTTGGAAAATGTCGGTACGCAGTATTTT,CASSLENVGTQYF
TRBV20-1,TRBJ2-5,-,-,TGCAGTCCGGAGTCGAAGAATTCGGAGACCCAGTACTTC,CSPESKNSETQYF